A single sample is the source of the 19 T cell receptor beta chains below, sequenced in a study of shared clonotypes between healthy human individuals. Naive CD8 cells lacked CD45RO and underwent positive selection for CCR7, leaving out terminally differentiated effector memory CD45RA+ cells. TCRdb keeps only in-frame clones here, not all; method: immunoSEQ multiplex PCR. This repertoire shows about 610,000 clones, approximately 96% found once; its top ten account for less than 0.12%. Input material: naive CD8+ T cells sorted from blood. The receptors come from a woman in her 30s in good health.

The chain combines TRBV5-5 with TRBJ2-3; no clear D gene. The CDR3 is 13 residues long. With 4 bases removed from V and 0 bases from J, the gap between germline ends came to 6 bases. The germline CDR1 and CDR2 sequences are SGHKS and YYEKEE (reference sequence). The CDR3 sequence is CASSPSSTDTQYF. In DNA, the CDR3 is TGTGCCAGCAGCCCCTCTAGCACAGATACGCAGTATTTT.

The chain has TRBV7-9 and TRBJ2-1, with 10 bases matching TRBD2. The CDR3 has 15 residues. From germline, CDR1 is SEHNR and CDR2 FQNEAQ (reference sequence). The V gene end was trimmed by 5 bases and the J gene end by 2 bases; junction bases not matched to a gene: 3. The CDR3 DNA is TGTGCCAGCAGCCTCACTAGCGGGGCCTACAATGAGCAGTTCTTC. It specifies CASSLTSGAYNEQFF.

The DNA of the CDR3 is TGTGCCAGCTTCACCTTGGACAGGACCCAGAACACTGAAGCTTTCTTT. It encodes CASFTLDRTQNTEAFF. The J gene is TRBJ1-1, the V gene TRBV18; 7 positions agree with TRBD1. From germline, CDR1 is KGHSH and CDR2 LQKENI. Losses at the gene ends were 7 bases for V and 1 base for J; bases not matched to a gene: 12. This CDR3 has 16 residues.

This clone has a single count. V usage is TRBV15 and J usage is TRBJ1-1; D ambiguous. The germline V and J ends were trimmed by 1 base and 2 bases, with 2 bases remaining between them. Germline assignment: CDR1 LNHNV and CDR2 YYDKDF (reference sequence). CDR3 length equals 12 residues. This CDR3 is CATSRANTEAFF. In DNA, the CDR3 is TGTGCCACCAGCAGAGCTAACACTGAAGCTTTCTTT.

The gene calls are TRBV29-1 and TRBJ1-5; tentative D call: TRBD1 (6 bases). Germline values: CDR1 SQVTM, CDR2 ANQGSEA. The length of the CDR3 is 18 residues. Trimming took 0 bases from V and 6 from J, leaving 24 bases between them. CDR3 sequence reads: CSVEDLGRGEGPGQPQHF. CDR3 nucleotide sequence: TGCAGCGTTGAAGATCTAGGCAGGGGTGAAGGACCGGGTCAGCCCCAGCATTTT.

The chain carries TRBV27 and TRBJ2-6; 13 nucleotides match TRBD2. The CDR3 is made up of 17 amino acids. Trimming at V came to 7 bases and at J to 2 bases, leaving 5 bases not matched to a gene. In germline, CDR1 is MNHEY, CDR2 SMNVEV (reference sequence). CDR3 protein: CASTVLAGGPGANVLTF. The CDR3 bases are TGTGCCAGCACTGTACTAGCGGGAGGGCCTGGGGCCAACGTCCTGACTTTC.

This rearrangement joins TRBV14 to TRBJ2-1; D not resolved. Germline V gives CDR1 SGHDN, CDR2 FVKESK. V gave up 6 bases and J gave up 4 bases, with 10 bases separating them. CDR3 length: 13 amino acids. For the CDR3, the DNA is TGTGCCAGCAGTCCCTTAGGGTACAATGAGCAGTTCTTC. It encodes CASSPLGYNEQFF.

In the case of this clone: Other DNA sequences within the sample encode an identical CDR3. CDR3 in amino acids: CASSFGESSYNEQFF. The CDR3 region has the DNA TGTGCCAGCAGTTTTGGGGAGAGCTCCTACAATGAGCAGTTCTTC. The J gene is TRBJ2-1, the V gene TRBV28; D is perhaps TRBD2 (5 bases). The CDR3 length is 15 residues. Between the trimmed V and J ends, which lost 3 bases and 0 bases, there was a span of 9 bases. The germline gives CDR1 MDHEN, CDR2 SYDVKM.

The chain employs TRBV7-2 and TRBJ1-1, with a possible D match to TRBD1 (5 bases). Trimming removed 3 bases at V and 6 bases at J, with 20 bases between. Germline lookup yields CDR1 SGHTA and CDR2 FQGNSA. The CDR3 extends over 16 amino acids. In nucleotides, the CDR3 is TGTGCCAGCAGCTTCGTCCTGGGGGAGGGCATCTCTGAAGCTTTCTTT. This translates into CASSFVLGEGISEAFF.

The J gene is TRBJ1-2, the V gene TRBV29-1; 9 bases agree with TRBD1. This CDR3 contains 12 residues. Germline CDR1 reads SQVTM; CDR2 reads ANQGSEA. With 2 bases clipped from V and 6 bases from J, the junction kept 1 base outside the gene matches. CDR3 in amino acids: CSVERTGDGYTF. DNA of the CDR3: TGCAGCGTTGAAAGGACAGGGGATGGCTACACCTTC.

This chain links TRBV5-6 with TRBJ2-5; D unclear. The J call is doubtful: the DNA matches TRBJ2-7 better. Germline loops: CDR1 SGHDT, CDR2 YYEEEE. The length of the CDR3 is 13 residues. CDR3 nucleotides: TGTGCCAGCAGCTTGGGTCGCGCCTACGAGCAGTACTTC. It specifies CASSLGRAYEQYF.

V gene TRBV5-1 combines with J gene TRBJ2-1; 7 nucleotides align to TRBD1. The CDR3 runs to 12 residues. V shed 9 bases, J shed 5 bases, and the junction held 5 bases outside the gene matches. The germline V gene has CDR1 SGHRS and CDR2 YFSETQ. CDR3 amino acids: CATRGTHNEQFF. CDR3 sequence (DNA): TGCGCCACCAGGGGGACCCACAATGAGCAGTTCTTC. Full variable domain (missing parts from reference TRBV5-1 and TRBJ2-1): KAGVTQTPRYLIKTRGQQVTLSCSPISGHRSVSWYQQTPGQGLQFLFEYFSETQRNKGNFPGRFSGRQFSNSRSEMNVSTLELGDSALYLCATRGTHNEQFFGPGTRLTVL.

The V and J genes are TRBV5-1 and TRBJ1-1, with TRBD1 as a possible D gene (5 bases). Germline CDR1 SGHRS, CDR2 YFSETQ. CDR3 length: 13 amino acids. The germline V and J ends were trimmed by 4 bases and 3 bases, with 10 bases remaining between them. CDR3 sequence (DNA): TGCGCCAGCAGCGTGTACAGGCACACTGAAGCTTTCTTT. Its translation is CASSVYRHTEAFF. Combining the CDR3 with reference TRBV5-1 and TRBJ1-1 gives the whole variable domain KAGVTQTPRYLIKTRGQQVTLSCSPISGHRSVSWYQQTPGQGLQFLFEYFSETQRNKGNFPGRFSGRQFSNSRSEMNVSTLELGDSALYLCASSVYRHTEAFFGQGTRLTVV.

The gene calls are TRBV28 and TRBJ2-4; no clear D gene. The CDR3 loop spans 12 amino acids. The V gene lost 4 bases and the J gene lost 6 bases, with 7 bases spanning the gap. Germline CDR1 and CDR2: MDHEN and SYDVKM. This chain's CDR3 is CASSSSPNIQYF. DNA for the CDR3: TGTGCCAGCAGTTCCTCACCAAACATTCAGTACTTC. Filled out from reference TRBV28 and TRBJ2-4, the complete variable domain reads DVKVTQSSRYLVKRTGEKVFLECVQDMDHENMFWYRQDPGLGLRLIYFSYDVKMKEKGDIPEGYSVSREKKERFSLILESASTNQTSMYLCASSSSPNIQYFGAGTRLSVL.

This chain links TRBV10-1 with TRBJ2-5; 9 bases map to TRBD1. Looked up from germline, CDR1 is WNHNN and CDR2 is SYGVQD (reference sequence). The V and J ends lost 6 bases and 5 bases, in that order; junction bases with no gene match: 10. This CDR3 comprises 15 residues. CDR3 bases: TGCGCCAGCAGGGACAGGGGTTTCCTCGAGGAGACCCAGTACTTC. Translated: CASRDRGFLEETQYF.

This rearrangement joins TRBV10-1 to TRBJ2-7; D is perhaps TRBD1 or TRBD2 (5 bases each). V was cut by 2 bases and J by 2 bases, with 7 bases left in between. The CDR3 extends over 13 amino acids. CDR1 is WNHNN and CDR2 is SYGVQD in the germline V gene (reference sequence). The CDR3, as DNA: TGCGCCAGCAGTGAGGGGGACGCCTACGAGCAGTACTTC. Amino acids: CASSEGDAYEQYF.

For the CDR3, the DNA is TGCAGCGTTGAACTAGCGCAATACAATGAGCAGTTCTTC. This sequence encodes CSVELAQYNEQFF. The gene calls are TRBV29-1 and TRBJ2-1, with D possibly being TRBD2 (6 bases). Germline V CDR1 and CDR2: SQVTM, ANQGSEA. This CDR3 contains 13 residues. V was pared by 2 bases and J by 4 bases, with 9 bases between.

A single count supports this clone. The V gene is TRBV12-2, the J gene TRBJ2-7; the table's D call, TRBD2, has no DNA check behind it. TRBV12-2 has pseudogene status. This CDR3 spans 16 amino acids. Written as DNA, the CDR3 is TGTGCAAGTCGCCAACCGACTCCTCCGAGCTCCTACGAGCAGTACTTC. Translating gives CASRQPTPPSSYEQYF.

V gene TRBV19 combines with J gene TRBJ1-2, with 8 positions matching TRBD1. Unmatched junction bases numbered 11, after V lost 5 bases and J lost 6 bases. Germline assignment: CDR1 LNHDA and CDR2 SQIVND (reference sequence). The CDR3 extends over 15 amino acids. As DNA, the CDR3 is TGTGCCAGTAGTCTCCTCGGACAGGGCTTAGATGGCTACACCTTC. As protein: CASSLLGQGLDGYTF. The full variable domain, rest sourced from reference TRBV19 and TRBJ1-2, is DGGITQSPKYLFRKEGQNVTLSCEQNLNHDAMYWYRQDPGQGLRLIYYSQIVNDFQKGDIAEGYSVSREKKESFPLTVTSAQKNPTAFYLCASSLLGQGLDGYTFGSGTRLTVV.